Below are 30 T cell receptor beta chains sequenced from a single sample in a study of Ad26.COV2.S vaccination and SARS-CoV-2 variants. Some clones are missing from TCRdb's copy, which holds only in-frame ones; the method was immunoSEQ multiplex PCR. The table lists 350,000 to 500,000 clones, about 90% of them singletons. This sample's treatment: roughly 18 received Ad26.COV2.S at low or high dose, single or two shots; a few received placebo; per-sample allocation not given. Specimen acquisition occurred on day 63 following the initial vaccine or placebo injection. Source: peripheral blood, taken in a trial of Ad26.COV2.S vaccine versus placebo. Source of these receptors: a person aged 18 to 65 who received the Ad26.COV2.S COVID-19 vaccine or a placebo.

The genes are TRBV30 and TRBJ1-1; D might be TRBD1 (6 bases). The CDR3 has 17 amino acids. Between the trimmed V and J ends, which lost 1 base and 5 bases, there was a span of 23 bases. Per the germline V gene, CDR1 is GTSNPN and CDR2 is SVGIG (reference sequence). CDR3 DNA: TGTGCCTGGAGTGGGGGGCTCGAGGGGCAGGGAGGAACTGAAGCTTTCTTT. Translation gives CAWSGGLEGQGGTEAFF.

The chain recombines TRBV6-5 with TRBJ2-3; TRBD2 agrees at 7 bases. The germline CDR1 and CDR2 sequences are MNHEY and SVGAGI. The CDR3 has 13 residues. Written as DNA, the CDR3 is TGTGCTATAAGGGCGGGAGCGACAGATACGCAGTATTTT. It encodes CAIRAGATDTQYF.

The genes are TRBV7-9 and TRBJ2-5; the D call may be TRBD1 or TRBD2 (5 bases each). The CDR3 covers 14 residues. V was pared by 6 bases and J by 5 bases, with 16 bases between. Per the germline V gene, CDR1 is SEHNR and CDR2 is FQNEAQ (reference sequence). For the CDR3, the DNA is TGTGCCAGCAGGGGGGACCGAGAAGACGAGACCCAGTACTTC. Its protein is CASRGDREDETQYF.

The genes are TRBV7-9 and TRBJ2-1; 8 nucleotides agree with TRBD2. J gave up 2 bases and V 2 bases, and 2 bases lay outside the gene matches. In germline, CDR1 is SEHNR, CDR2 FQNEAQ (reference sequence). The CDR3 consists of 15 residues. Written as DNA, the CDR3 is TGTGCCAGCAGCTTATTGCGGGAGGCCTACAATGAGCAGTTCTTC. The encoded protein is CASSLLREAYNEQFF.

CDR3 in DNA: TGTGCCATCAGTGAGCCATGGGGCGGGAGCTCCTACAATGAGCAGTTCTTC. Amino acid sequence: CAISEPWGGSSYNEQFF. The chain has TRBV10-3 and TRBJ2-1; 7 bases are a match to TRBD2. The CDR3 contains 17 residues. The V gene's germline CDR1 is ENHRY and CDR2 SYGVKD. The trim removed 2 bases at V and 0 bases at J, leaving 7 bases unmatched.

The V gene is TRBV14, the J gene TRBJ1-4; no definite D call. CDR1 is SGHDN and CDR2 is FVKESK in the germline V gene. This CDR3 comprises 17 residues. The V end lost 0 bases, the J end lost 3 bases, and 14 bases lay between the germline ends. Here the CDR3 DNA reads TGTGCCAGCAGCCAAGATCCGAGTTTTATGCCTAATGAAAAACTGTTTTTT. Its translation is CASSQDPSFMPNEKLFF.

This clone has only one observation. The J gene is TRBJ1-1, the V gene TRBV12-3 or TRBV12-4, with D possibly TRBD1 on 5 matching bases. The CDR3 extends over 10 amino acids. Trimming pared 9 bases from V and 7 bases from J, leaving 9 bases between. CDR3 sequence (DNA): TGTGCCAGTGGGGCACTTGAAGCTTTCTTT. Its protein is CASGALEAFF.

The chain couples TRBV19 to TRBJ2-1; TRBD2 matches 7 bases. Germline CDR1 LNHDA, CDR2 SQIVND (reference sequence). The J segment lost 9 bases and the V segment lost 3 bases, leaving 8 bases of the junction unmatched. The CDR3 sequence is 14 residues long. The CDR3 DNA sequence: TGTGCCAGTAGTATCAAAGCGGGATGGGGTGAGCAGTTCTTC. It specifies CASSIKAGWGEQFF.

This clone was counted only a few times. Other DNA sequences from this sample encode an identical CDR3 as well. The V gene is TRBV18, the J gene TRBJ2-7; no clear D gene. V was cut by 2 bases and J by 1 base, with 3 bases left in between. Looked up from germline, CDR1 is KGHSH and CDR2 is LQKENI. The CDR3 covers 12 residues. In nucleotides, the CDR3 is TGTGCCAGCTCACCAGCGTCCTACGAGCAGTACTTC. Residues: CASSPASYEQYF. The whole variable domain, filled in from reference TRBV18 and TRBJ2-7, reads NAGVMQNPRHLVRRRGQEARLRCSPMKGHSHVYWYRQLPEEGLKFMVYLQKENIIDESGMPKERFSAEFPKEGPSILRIQQVVRGDSAAYFCASSPASYEQYFGPGTRLTVT.

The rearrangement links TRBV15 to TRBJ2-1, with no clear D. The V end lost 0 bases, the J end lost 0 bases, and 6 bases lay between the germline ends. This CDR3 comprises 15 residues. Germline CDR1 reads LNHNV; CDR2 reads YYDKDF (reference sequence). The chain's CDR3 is CATSRDSSSYNEQFF. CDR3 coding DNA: TGTGCCACCAGCAGAGATTCGAGCTCCTACAATGAGCAGTTCTTC. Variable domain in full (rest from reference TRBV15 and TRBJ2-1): DAMVIQNPRYQVTQFGKPVTLSCSQTLNHNVMYWYQQKSSQAPKLLFHYYDKDFNNEADTPDNFQSRRPNTSFCFLDIRSPGLGDTAMYLCATSRDSSSYNEQFFGPGTRLTVL.

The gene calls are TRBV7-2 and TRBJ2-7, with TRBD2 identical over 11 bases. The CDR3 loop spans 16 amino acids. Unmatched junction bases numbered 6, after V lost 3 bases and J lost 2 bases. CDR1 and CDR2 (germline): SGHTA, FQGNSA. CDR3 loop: CASSFSGRAGTYEQYF. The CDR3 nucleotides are TGTGCCAGCAGCTTTAGCGGGAGGGCCGGGACCTACGAGCAGTACTTC.

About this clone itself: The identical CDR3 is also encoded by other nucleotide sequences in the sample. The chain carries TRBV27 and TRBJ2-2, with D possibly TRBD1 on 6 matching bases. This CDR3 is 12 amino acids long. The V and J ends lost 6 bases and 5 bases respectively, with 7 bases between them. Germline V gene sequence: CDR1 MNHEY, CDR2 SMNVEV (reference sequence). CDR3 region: CASSRGTGELFF. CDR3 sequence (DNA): TGTGCCAGCAGCAGGGGAACCGGGGAGCTGTTTTTT.

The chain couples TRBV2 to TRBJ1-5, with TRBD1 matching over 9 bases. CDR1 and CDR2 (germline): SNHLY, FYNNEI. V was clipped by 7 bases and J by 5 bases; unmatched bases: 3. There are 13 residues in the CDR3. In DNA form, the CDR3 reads TGTGCCAGCAACCGACAGGGGGATCAGCCCCAGCATTTT. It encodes CASNRQGDQPQHF.

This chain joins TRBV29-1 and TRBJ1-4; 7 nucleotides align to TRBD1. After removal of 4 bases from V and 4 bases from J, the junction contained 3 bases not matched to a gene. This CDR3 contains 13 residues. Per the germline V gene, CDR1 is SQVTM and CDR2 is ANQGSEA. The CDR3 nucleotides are TGCAGCGTTGGGGGACAGCTTAATGAAAAACTGTTTTTT. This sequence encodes CSVGGQLNEKLFF.

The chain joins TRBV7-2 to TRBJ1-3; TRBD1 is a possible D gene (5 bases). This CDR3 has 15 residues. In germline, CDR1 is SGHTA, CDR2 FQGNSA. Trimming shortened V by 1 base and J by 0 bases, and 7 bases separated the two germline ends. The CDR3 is CASSLDGGSGNTIYF. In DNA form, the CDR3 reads TGTGCCAGCAGCTTAGATGGGGGCTCTGGAAACACCATATATTTT.

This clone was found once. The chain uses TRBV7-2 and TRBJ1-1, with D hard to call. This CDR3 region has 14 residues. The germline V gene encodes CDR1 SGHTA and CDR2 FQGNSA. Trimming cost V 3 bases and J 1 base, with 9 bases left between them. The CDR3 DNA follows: TGTGCCAGCAGCTTGAGACGTCCGAACACTGAAGCTTTCTTT. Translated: CASSLRRPNTEAFF.

The chain's CDR3 is CASSELGGTDTQYF. In DNA, the CDR3 is TGTGCCAGCAGTGAACTGGGGGGCACAGATACGCAGTATTTT. The chain employs TRBV6-1 and TRBJ2-3; D assignment may be TRBD1 or TRBD2 (5 bases each). The germline V gene encodes CDR1 MNHNS and CDR2 SASEGT. Trimming pared 2 bases from V and 1 base from J, leaving 7 bases between. The CDR3 is 14 amino acids.

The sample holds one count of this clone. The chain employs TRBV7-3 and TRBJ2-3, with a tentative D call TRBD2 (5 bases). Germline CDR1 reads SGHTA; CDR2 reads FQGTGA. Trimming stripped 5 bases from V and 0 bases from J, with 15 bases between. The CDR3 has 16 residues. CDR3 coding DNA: TGTGCCAGCAGCCTGCGGACTGGCCCTAGCACAGATACGCAGTATTTT. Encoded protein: CASSLRTGPSTDTQYF.

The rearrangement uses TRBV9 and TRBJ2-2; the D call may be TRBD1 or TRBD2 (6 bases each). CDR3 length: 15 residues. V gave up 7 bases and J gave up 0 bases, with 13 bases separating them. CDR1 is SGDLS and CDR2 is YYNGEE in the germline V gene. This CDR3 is CASSEGGANTGELFF. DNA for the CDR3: TGTGCCAGCTCCGAGGGGGGCGCGAACACCGGGGAGCTGTTTTTT.

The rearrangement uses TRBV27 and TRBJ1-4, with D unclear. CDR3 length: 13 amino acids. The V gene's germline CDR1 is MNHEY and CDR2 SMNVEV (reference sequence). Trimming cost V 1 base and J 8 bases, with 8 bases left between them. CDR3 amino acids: CASSLFSEEKLFF. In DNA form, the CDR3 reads TGTGCCAGCAGTTTATTCTCCGAGGAAAAACTGTTTTTT.

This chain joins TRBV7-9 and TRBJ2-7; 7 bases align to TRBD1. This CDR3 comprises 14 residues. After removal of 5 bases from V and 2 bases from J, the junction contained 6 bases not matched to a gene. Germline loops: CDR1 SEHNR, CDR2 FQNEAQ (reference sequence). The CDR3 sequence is CASSRTGNPYEQYF. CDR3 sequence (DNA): TGTGCCAGCAGCCGGACAGGAAACCCCTACGAGCAGTACTTC.

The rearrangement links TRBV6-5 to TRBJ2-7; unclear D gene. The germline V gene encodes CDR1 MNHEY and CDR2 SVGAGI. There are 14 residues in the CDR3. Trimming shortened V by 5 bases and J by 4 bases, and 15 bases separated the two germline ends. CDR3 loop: CASSTPDATYEQYF. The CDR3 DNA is TGTGCCAGCAGTACCCCGGACGCTACGTACGAGCAGTACTTC.

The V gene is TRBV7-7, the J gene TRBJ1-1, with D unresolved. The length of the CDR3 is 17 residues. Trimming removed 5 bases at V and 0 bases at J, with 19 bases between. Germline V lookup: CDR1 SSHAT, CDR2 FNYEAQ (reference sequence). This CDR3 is CASSPRPVGGLNTEAFF. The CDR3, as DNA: TGTGCCAGCAGCCCGCGACCGGTAGGAGGGTTGAACACTGAAGCTTTCTTT.

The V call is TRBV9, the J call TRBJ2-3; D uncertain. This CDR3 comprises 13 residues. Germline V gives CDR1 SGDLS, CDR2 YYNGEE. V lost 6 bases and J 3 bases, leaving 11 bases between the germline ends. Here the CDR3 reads CASNGPRTDTQYF. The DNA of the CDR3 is TGTGCCAGCAATGGCCCTCGGACAGATACGCAGTATTTT.

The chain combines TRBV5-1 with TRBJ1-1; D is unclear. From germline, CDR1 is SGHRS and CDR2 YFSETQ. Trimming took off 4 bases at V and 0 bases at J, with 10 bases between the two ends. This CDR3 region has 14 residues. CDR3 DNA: TGCGCCAGCAGCCCGATCGGGATGAACACTGAAGCTTTCTTT. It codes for CASSPIGMNTEAFF.

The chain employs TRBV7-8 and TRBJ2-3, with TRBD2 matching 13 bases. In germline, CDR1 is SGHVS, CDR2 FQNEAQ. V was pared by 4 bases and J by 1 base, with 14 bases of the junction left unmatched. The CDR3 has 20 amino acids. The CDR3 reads CASSSTGLAGAREGTDTQYF. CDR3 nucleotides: TGTGCCAGCAGCTCCACCGGACTAGCGGGAGCCCGGGAGGGCACAGATACGCAGTATTTT.

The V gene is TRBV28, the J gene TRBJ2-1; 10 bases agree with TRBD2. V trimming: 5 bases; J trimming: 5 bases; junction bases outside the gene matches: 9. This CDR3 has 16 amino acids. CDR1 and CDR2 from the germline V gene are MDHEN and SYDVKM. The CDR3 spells CASSTSGAQTHNEQFF. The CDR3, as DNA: TGTGCCAGCAGTACTAGCGGGGCACAAACACACAATGAGCAGTTCTTC.

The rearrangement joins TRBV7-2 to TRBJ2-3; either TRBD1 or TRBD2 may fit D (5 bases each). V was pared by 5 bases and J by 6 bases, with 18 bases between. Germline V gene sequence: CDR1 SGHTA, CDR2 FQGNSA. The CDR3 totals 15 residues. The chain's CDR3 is CASSARGPIRDTQYF. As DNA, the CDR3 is TGTGCCAGCAGCGCTCGGGGCCCCATCCGGGATACGCAGTATTTT.

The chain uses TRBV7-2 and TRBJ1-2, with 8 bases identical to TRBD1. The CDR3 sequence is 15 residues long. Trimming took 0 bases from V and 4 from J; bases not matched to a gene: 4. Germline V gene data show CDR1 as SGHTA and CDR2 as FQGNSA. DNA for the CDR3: TGTGCCAGCAGCTTAGCTGGACAGGGATTCTATGGCTACACCTTC. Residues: CASSLAGQGFYGYTF.

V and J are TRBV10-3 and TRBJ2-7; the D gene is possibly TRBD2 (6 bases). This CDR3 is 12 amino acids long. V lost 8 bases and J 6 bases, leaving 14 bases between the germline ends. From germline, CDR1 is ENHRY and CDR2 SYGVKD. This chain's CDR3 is CAIGGAAGEQYF. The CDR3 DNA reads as TGTGCCATCGGAGGGGCGGCGGGCGAGCAGTACTTC.